This TCR beta chain originates from a study of T-cell memory formation after mild COVID-19. Study-wide findings and caveats: Mainly CM and EM harbored the contracting CD4+ clones; mainly EMRA harbored the CD8+ ones. For second-wave clones that peaked at day 37, SARS-CoV-2 specificity went unverified.

The table lists this clonotype with a few counts. The antigen remains undetermined. TCRdb ran MiXCR on the 5' RACE reads and lists one entry per CDR3 protein. The sample carries about 390,000 distinct CDR3 sequences, approximately 15% recorded once. Trimming took 6 bases from V and 5 from J; bases not matched to a gene: 8. The CDR3 loop spans 15 amino acids. Sequenced sample: PBMCs or a T cell subset sorted from them (not recorded which). This TCR derives from a man aged 18-30 years who had mild COVID-19 (a few samples of this study predate the infection). Cell type and time point are not known. V and J are TRBV12-3 or TRBV12-4 and TRBJ1-5, with TRBD1 matching over 9 bases. This CDR3 is CASSPRTGADQPQHF. CDR3 in DNA: TGTGCCAGCAGCCCAAGGACAGGGGCCGATCAGCCCCAGCATTTT.